This paragraph reports one T cell receptor (beta chain). The sample holds a few counts of this clone. Its target antigen remains unknown. No per-base quality is available; no much larger clone lies one base away. In total, more than 500 healthy bone marrow donors made up the cohort. Cohort members were all nominally healthy when sampled, although unrecorded immune exposures were likely present. The donor tested CMV seronegative, placing the donor among the 350 or so seronegative members of the cohort. A peripheral blood sample was provided by each donor, and peripheral blood mononuclear cells were used for TCR beta sequencing. Genomic DNA extraction from the blood cell samples was performed with the Qiagen DNeasy Blood Extraction Kit. The data belong to a study of cytomegalovirus exposure and HLA in healthy donors (dated by TCRdb to the late 2010s). In terms of the full investigation: According to an earlier analysis of 587 of the donors, some 170 million T cells yielded roughly 110 million unique TCR beta sequences and roughly 280 Gb of sequence data. An early release covering roughly 640 HLA-typed donors comprised about 320 gigabases of sequencing data and tens of millions of unique TCR sequences. Of the 350 to 450 genotyped donors, roughly 85% fell in the genetic ancestry cluster associated with self-reported Caucasian donors. The study was designed to test whether signatures of past pathogen exposure could be identified by cataloging public T cell receptors. Using immunosequencing, the study profiled T cell repertoires from about 650 subjects and related those repertoires to cytomegalovirus serostatus. Along with the approximately 620-subject first cohort, a separate validation cohort of over a hundred different subjects was used. High-throughput TCR immunosequencing, statistical association of individual TCRs with disease status, and machine learning were combined to predict cytomegalovirus infection status. In a later analysis, previously published TCR beta repertoires from about 670 donors were re-analyzed and high-resolution HLA genotyping was added so that TCR occurrence patterns could be studied. Rather than drawing on any new phenotypic data, the later analysis identified candidate immune exposures from TCR beta sequences and the way those sequences occurred across donors. An earlier analysis of several hundred of the donors applied high-throughput TCR beta sequencing to assess whether each TCR beta V gene segment acted as functional or pseudogenic. Donor age, sex, ethnicity and CMV serostatus were compiled alongside the repertoire data. A later genetic analysis used genome-wide SNP genotypes for about 65% of the roughly 670 donors, treating that subset as a discovery cohort. Every discovery cohort repertoire had been produced on one sequencing platform. HLA typing covered class I and class II loci at four-digit resolution. The number of typed donors differed by locus: 629-630 for A, B, C, DRB1 and DQB1; 500 to 550 for DQA1; 600 to 610 for DPA1; and about 450 for DPB1. About five DR-DQ haplotypes were handled as single units for association and clustering, since linkage in the cohort was strong. Across 398 genotyped donors of the cohort, an average of approximately 240,000 unique TCR beta nucleotide sequences per donor were sequenced, and around 19% of those sequences were non-productive.

The investigation overall reported the following: An earlier analysis of approximately 530 of the donors showed that most TCR beta V segments appeared in productive rearrangements either about 87% or about 30% of the time, which broadly matched IMGT annotations. According to a later analysis, parvovirus B19, influenza, CMV and Epstein-Barr virus appeared linked to several top co-occurrence clusters. A cluster of highly shared sequence variants was judged likely to represent a technical artifact of the sequencing pipeline. Most TCR sequences were observed very rarely across donors, whereas some public TCRs were present in many individuals. The only immune exposure information available for the cohort was CMV serostatus. Some IMGT-functional V segments, including TRBV6-2 and TRBV6-3, could not be distinguished by the 87-base-pair reads and were therefore excluded. An association between a missense DCLRE1C variant and V-gene and J-gene trimming of TCR beta chains was found in a later genetic analysis and replicated in an independent cohort. The cohort was sequenced for TCR beta chains only, and without alpha or paired-chain data the features that could be detected were limited. A later genetic analysis reported fewer N-insertions in productive TCRs among donors in an Asian-associated ancestry cluster than the approximately 700-donor mean. According to the authors, the approach could potentially be generalized to other disease states and immunological phenotypes. At a false discovery rate of 0.05, a later analysis linked under 20,000 TCR beta sequences to specific HLA alleles. A later analysis found that TCR association rates varied across HLA loci, with DRB1 alleles showing the most associated TCRs and HLA-C alleles the fewest. A further reported finding was that TCR beta sequences accurately predicted the HLA-A and HLA-B alleles for most subjects in the first cohort. In vitro tests confirmed that a few of the cytomegalovirus-associated TCR beta chains recognize cytomegalovirus antigens. In a later analysis, HLA-associated TCR beta chains were found to be more clonally expanded and to have lower generation probabilities than equally common non-associated chains. In both the original and validation cohorts, the classifier was reported to diagnose cytomegalovirus status with high specificity and sensitivity. The study listed approximately 150 TCR beta chains as associated with cytomegalovirus. A later analysis found that most CMV-associated TCR beta chains appeared HLA-restricted, with HLA associations seemingly driven largely by CMV exposure. Seventeen rarely observed V segments, including chromosome 9 orphons, were excluded from the earlier analysis of some 590 of the donors because counts were too low. Linkage disequilibrium might explain the correlated functional status among segregating V segments, but an unknown experimental factor could not be excluded. When HLA alleles, especially DR and DQ, strongly co-occurred, TCR associations were difficult to assign to individual alleles. Sequencing depth was assumed to be roughly uniform across donors in the presence/absence analyses, though that assumption may not hold. HLA typing was unavailable for some donors at each locus, so association tests used only the typed subset.

Library creation used the immunoSEQ multiplex PCR assay. For the multiplex PCR, a mixture combining 60 forward primers for TCR Vbeta segments and 13 reverse primers for TCR Jbeta segments was used. The CDR3 region of rearranged TCR beta genes was amplified from genomic DNA with a multiplex PCR assay. On the Illumina HiSeq System, the amplified TCR beta libraries were sequenced as 87-base-pair reads. Regarding the original processing steps: A later analysis tallied roughly 78 million unique TCR beta chains across the 666 repertoires, and around 12 million of those chains were shared by two or more donors. A nearest-neighbor algorithm error-corrected the raw reads and collapsed the reads into unique sequences, merging closely related sequences to remove PCR and sequencing errors. To assign V, D and J gene segments, CDR3 sequences were aligned to IMGT reference sequences. For a sequence to be retained, a match of at least six nucleotides to both a V gene segment and a J gene segment was required. Rearrangements were called productive when the CDR3 lacked stop codons and stayed in frame with V and J; all others were non-productive. Following IMGT convention, CDR3 was defined as the stretch from the second conserved V-encoded cysteine up to the conserved J-encoded phenylalanine. Sequences without an unambiguous match to a single V gene segment were excluded from the earlier analysis of a few hundred of the donors. An earlier analysis of just under 600 of the donors called V segments functional above 56.7% productive rearrangements and segregating when the between-donor standard deviation exceeded 5%. To diagnose cytomegalovirus status from the catalog of TCR beta chain sequences, a statistical classification framework was built. A later analysis assigned V and J genes by comparing TCR nucleotide sequences with IMGT/GENE-DB human TR gene sequences. Using the TCRdist pipeline, a later analysis assigned CDR3 sequences along with most-parsimonious VDJ recombination scenarios. A later analysis defined each TCR beta chain by its CDR3 amino acid sequence plus V-gene family, and excluded reads lacking a unique V-gene family. A later analysis removed roughly 590 highly shared, low-generation-probability nucleotide sequences to deal with suspected cross-contamination and a sequencing artifact. A later analysis calculated a clonal expansion index for each public chain from normalized within-repertoire ranks of inferred template counts. In a later analysis, generation probabilities were computed using a VDJ recombination model fitted to out-of-frame rearrangements, and the results were checked against IGoR. In a later analysis, TCR-TCR, TCR-HLA and TCR-CMV co-occurrence was scored with hypergeometric tests, and a repertoire-size bias correction was applied to TCR pairs. A later analysis estimated false discovery rates by permuting HLA or CMV assignments 20 times. In a later analysis, co-occurring TCRs were grouped with DBSCAN, and TCRdist sequence similarity was added when clustering was performed within HLA-allele-positive subsets. For co-occurrence clustering, repertoires with fewer than 30,000 or more than 120,000 public chains were excluded, along with five repertoires with anomalous nucleotide sharing. TCRdb holds this immuneACCESS table with in-frame rearrangements only. Some clones are missing; in checked studies, unresolved V genes explain under half, and the rest has no known cause. That table is the source of V, J and clone size, and D and trimming were worked out from the DNA. Here the sample has around 180,000 clones; over 75% occur a single time. The ten largest clonotypes hold 2% to 2.5% of the sample.

The CDR3 holds 14 amino acids from the cysteine to the phenylalanine. The entry retains the CDR3 DNA only, 42 bases that are in frame from base 1. V loses 1 base of germline sequence and J loses 0 bases, and the interval between the two ends is 10 bases. In the germline V gene (reference sequence), CDR1 corresponds to GTSNPN and CDR2 to SVGIG. The clonotype originates from a man in his 60s in good health and CMV-seronegative. The chain is assembled from TRBV30 and TRBJ2-7, and TRBD1 may be the D gene, going by 6 matching bases. Sequencing used PBMCs. The CDR3 sequence is CAWSGWDTSYEQYF. In nucleotides, the sequence is TGTGCCTGGAGTGGATGGGACACCTCCTACGAGCAGTACTTC.